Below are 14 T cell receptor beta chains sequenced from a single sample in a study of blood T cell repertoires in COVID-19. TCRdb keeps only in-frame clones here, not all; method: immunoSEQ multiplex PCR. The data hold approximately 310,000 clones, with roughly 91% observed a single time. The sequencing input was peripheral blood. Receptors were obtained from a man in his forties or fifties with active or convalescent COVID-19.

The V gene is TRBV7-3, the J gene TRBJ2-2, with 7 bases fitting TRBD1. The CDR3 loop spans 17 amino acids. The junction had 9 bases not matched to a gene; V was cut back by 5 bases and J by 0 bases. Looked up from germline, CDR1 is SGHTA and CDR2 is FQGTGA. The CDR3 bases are TGTGCCAGCAGCCCTGAGGACAGGTACTCGAACACCGGGGAGCTGTTTTTT. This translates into CASSPEDRYSNTGELFF.

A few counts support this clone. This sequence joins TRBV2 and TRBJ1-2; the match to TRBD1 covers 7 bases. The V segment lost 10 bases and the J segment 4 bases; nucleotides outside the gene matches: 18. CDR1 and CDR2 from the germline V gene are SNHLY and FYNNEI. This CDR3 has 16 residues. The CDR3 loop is CATKPLDRDPTYGYTF. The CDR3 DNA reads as TGTGCCACCAAACCCCTTGACAGGGACCCCACCTATGGCTACACCTTC.

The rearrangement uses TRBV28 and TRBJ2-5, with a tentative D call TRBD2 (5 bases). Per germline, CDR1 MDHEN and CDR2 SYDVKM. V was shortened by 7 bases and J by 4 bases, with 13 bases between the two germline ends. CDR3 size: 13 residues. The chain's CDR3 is CASTTGSPETQYF. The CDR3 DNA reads TGTGCCAGCACGACGGGAAGTCCAGAGACCCAGTACTTC.

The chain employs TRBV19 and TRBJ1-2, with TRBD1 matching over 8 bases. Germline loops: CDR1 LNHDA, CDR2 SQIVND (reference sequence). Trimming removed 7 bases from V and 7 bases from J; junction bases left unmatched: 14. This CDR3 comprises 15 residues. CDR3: CASTNPLRGQGGYTF. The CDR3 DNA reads TGTGCCAGTACTAACCCCCTCAGGGGGCAGGGTGGCTACACCTTC.

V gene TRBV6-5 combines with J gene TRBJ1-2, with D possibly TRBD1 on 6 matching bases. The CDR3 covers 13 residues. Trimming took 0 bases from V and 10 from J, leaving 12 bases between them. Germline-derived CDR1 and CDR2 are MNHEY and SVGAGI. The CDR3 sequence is CASSYSVRGPYTF. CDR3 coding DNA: TGTGCCAGCAGTTACTCGGTCAGGGGTCCCTACACCTTC.

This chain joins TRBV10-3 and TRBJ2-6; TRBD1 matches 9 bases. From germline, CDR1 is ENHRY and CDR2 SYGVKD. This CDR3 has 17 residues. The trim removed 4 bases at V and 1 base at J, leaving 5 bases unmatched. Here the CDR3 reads CAISVGQGLSGANVLTF. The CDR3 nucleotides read TGTGCCATCAGTGTGGGACAGGGTCTGTCTGGGGCCAACGTCCTGACTTTC.

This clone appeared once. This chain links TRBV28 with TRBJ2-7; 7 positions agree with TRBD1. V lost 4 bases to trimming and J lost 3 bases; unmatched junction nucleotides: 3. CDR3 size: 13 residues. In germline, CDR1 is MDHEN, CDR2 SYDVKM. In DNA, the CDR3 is TGTGCCAGCAGTTCGGGACAGTACTACGAGCAGTACTTC. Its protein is CASSSGQYYEQYF.

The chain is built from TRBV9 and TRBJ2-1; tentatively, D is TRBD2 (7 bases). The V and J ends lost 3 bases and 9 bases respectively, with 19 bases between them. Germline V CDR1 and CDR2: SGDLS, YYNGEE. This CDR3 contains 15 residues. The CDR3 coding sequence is TGTGCCAGCAGCGCCACTCGAGGGAGGGGGGGTGAGCAGTTCTTC. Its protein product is CASSATRGRGGEQFF.

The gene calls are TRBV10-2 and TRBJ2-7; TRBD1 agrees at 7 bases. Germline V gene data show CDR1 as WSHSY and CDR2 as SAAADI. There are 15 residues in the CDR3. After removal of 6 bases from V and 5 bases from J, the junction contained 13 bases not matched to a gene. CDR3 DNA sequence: TGCGCCAGCAGATCGGGCAGGGGGTCGCAAGACGAGCAGTACTTC. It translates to CASRSGRGSQDEQYF.

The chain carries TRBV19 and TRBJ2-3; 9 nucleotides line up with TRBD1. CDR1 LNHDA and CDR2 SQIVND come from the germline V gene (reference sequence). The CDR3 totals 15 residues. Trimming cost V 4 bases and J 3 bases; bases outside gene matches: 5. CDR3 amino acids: CASSSQGQGTDTQYF. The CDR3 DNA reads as TGTGCCAGTAGTAGCCAGGGACAGGGTACAGATACGCAGTATTTT.

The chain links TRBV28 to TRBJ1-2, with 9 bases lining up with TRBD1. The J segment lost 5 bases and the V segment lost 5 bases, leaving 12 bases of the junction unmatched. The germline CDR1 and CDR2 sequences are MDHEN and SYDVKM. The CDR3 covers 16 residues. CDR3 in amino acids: CASSLYAGTGSYGYTF. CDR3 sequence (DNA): TGTGCCAGCAGTCTATACGCCGGGACAGGGAGTTATGGCTACACCTTC.

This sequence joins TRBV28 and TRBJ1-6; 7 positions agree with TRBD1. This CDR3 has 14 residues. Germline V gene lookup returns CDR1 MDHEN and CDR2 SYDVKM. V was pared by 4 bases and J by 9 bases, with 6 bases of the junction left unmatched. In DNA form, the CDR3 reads TGTGCCAGCAGTTCCGGGACAGAAAGTTCACCCCTCCACTTT. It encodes CASSSGTESSPLHF.

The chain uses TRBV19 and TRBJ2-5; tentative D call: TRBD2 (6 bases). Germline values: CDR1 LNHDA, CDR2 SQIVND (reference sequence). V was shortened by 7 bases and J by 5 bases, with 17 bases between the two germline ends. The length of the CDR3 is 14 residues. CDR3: CASTADGSGETQYF. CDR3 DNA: TGTGCCAGTACCGCGGACGGGAGCGGCGAGACCCAGTACTTC.

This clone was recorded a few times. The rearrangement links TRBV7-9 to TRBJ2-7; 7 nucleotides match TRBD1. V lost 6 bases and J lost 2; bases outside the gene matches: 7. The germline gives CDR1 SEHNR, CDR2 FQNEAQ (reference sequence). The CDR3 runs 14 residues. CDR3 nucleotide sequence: TGTGCCAGCAGGGGGACAGCTTCGGCCTACGAGCAGTACTTC. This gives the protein CASRGTASAYEQYF.